The TCR beta chain described here comes from a study of blood T cells in healthy people across ages. Study-level information: About one barcoded beta molecule per two T cells came from capture by template switching.

Worth noting for this clonotype: What it binds is unknown.

General study findings and limits: The CMV status of each donor remained undetermined, and this could have confounded shifts in expanded clonotypes. Among long-lived donors, naive CD4+ cells were more numerous and diversity higher than in aged donors.

For the second PCR, which ran for about 6 to 11 cycles, a sample-barcoded 5' primer and a J-beta primer mix were used. Every cDNA was tagged by a template-switch adaptor with 12 random nucleotides. Via MiXCR, TCRdb re-called the 5' RACE reads, giving one row per CDR3 protein. The table lists about a million distinct CDR3 sequences, around 48% of them singletons, with 10% to 15% in the top ten. The CDR3 runs 15 residues. The V and J ends lost 2 bases and 1 base, in that order; junction bases with no gene match: 4. Germline lookup yields CDR1 SQVTM and CDR2 ANQGSEA. The source of this sequence is a man aged 30-40 years in good health. The gene calls are TRBV29-1 and TRBJ2-2; TRBD1 matches 7 bases. The sequenced sample consisted of blood. The CDR3: CSVENRDRNTGELFF. The CDR3 DNA reads as TGCAGCGTTGAAAATAGGGACAGGAACACCGGGGAGCTGTTTTTT.